Following are 20 T cell receptor beta chains from one sample sequenced in a study of blood T cell repertoires in COVID-19. Using immunoSEQ multiplex PCR, the repertoire was profiled, and TCRdb retains in-frame clones only, with some absent. The sample comprises more than 200,000 clones, about nine tenths of which are singletons, and 1.5% to 2% rests with the top ten. Material for sequencing was PBMCs or T cells enriched from blood (not recorded which). Receptor source: a woman under 30 who had recovered from COVID-19.

The gene calls are TRBV5-6 and TRBJ2-2, with 7 bases matching TRBD1. The J segment lost 4 bases and the V segment lost 4 bases, leaving 13 bases of the junction unmatched. CDR3 length: 17 amino acids. Germline V CDR1 and CDR2: SGHDT, YYEEEE. CDR3 in amino acids: CASSPRMTGRGTGELFF. CDR3 bases: TGTGCCAGCAGCCCGAGAATGACAGGGAGAGGCACCGGGGAGCTGTTTTTT.

The table lists this clone with a few counts. This rearrangement joins TRBV6-1 to TRBJ1-6, with a weak D call TRBD1 (5 bases). In germline, CDR1 is MNHNS, CDR2 SASEGT. There are 15 residues in the CDR3. V lost 2 bases and J 5 bases, leaving 10 bases between the germline ends. The CDR3: CASSETNRHNSPLHF. In DNA form, the CDR3 reads TGTGCCAGCAGTGAAACGAACAGGCATAATTCACCCCTCCACTTT.

This clone was found once. The chain links TRBV9 to TRBJ1-1; unclear D gene. The CDR3 is made up of 16 amino acids. The germline CDR1 and CDR2 sequences are SGDLS and YYNGEE. The ends were cut back, 4 bases at V and 2 bases at J, with 18 bases in the middle. The CDR3 nucleotides read TGTGCCAGCAGCCCCCTTAGTGAGGCAGATAACACTGAAGCTTTCTTT. It codes for CASSPLSEADNTEAFF.

The chain joins TRBV13 to TRBJ1-5, with 7 nucleotides matching TRBD1. J gave up 0 bases and V 5 bases, and 22 bases lay outside the gene matches. The CDR3 covers 21 residues. Germline loops: CDR1 PRHDT, CDR2 FYEKMQ (reference sequence). DNA for the CDR3: TGTGCCAGCAGCCGGGGGAGACTCAACAGGGGAAAAATAGATAGCAATCAGCCCCAGCATTTT. Translating it yields CASSRGRLNRGKIDSNQPQHF.

The rearrangement uses TRBV11-2 and TRBJ2-2, with TRBD2 as a possible D gene (5 bases). V shed 1 base and J shed 8 bases, with 8 bases lying between them. This CDR3 is built from 13 residues. Germline CDR1 is SGHAT and CDR2 is FQNNGV. As DNA, the CDR3 is TGTGCCAGCAGCTTAGGGGCGGGTGGGGAGCTGTTTTTT. This gives the protein CASSLGAGGELFF.

This rearrangement joins TRBV2 to TRBJ1-1; 7 nucleotides match TRBD1. Germline V lookup: CDR1 SNHLY, CDR2 FYNNEI. The CDR3 loop spans 15 amino acids. The J segment lost 4 bases and the V segment lost 7 bases, leaving 12 bases of the junction unmatched. CDR3 loop: CASNLRTSGGTEAFF. Here the CDR3 DNA reads TGTGCCAGCAACCTGAGGACGTCAGGGGGCACTGAAGCTTTCTTT.

The chain is built from TRBV9 and TRBJ1-2; tentative D call: TRBD1 (6 bases). Germline V CDR1 and CDR2: SGDLS, YYNGEE. The ends were cut back, 4 bases at V and 7 bases at J, with 11 bases in the middle. The CDR3 is made up of 12 amino acids. The CDR3 sequence is CASSKDRSGYTF. For the CDR3, the DNA is TGTGCCAGCAGCAAGGACAGATCTGGCTACACCTTC.

V and J are TRBV6-1 and TRBJ2-2, with 9 bases fitting TRBD1. CDR3 length: 15 residues. With 1 base clipped from V and 6 bases from J, the junction kept 3 bases outside the gene matches. CDR1 MNHNS and CDR2 SASEGT come from the germline V gene. The CDR3 loop reads CASSEGDREAGELFF. CDR3 DNA sequence: TGTGCCAGCAGTGAAGGGGACAGGGAGGCCGGGGAGCTGTTTTTT.

J is TRBJ2-1 and V is TRBV24-1, with 9 bases fitting TRBD2. V gave up 7 bases and J gave up 0 bases; unmatched junction bases: 9. This CDR3 has 17 residues. The germline V gene has CDR1 KGHDR and CDR2 SFDVKD. CDR3 protein: CATRGLAGTSSYNEQFF. The DNA for the CDR3 is TGTGCCACCAGGGGGCTAGCGGGAACGAGCTCCTACAATGAGCAGTTCTTC.

To note about this clone: At the DNA level, this CDR3 is encoded by other sequences in the same sample as well. V and J are TRBV3-1 (or the pseudogene TRBV3-2) and TRBJ1-1; D remains unclear. The CDR3 runs to 14 residues. Germline CDR1 is LGHDT and CDR2 is YNNKEL (reference sequence). V was trimmed by 0 bases and J by 1 base, leaving 6 bases between them. For the CDR3, the DNA is TGTGCCAGCAGCCAAGAGGGAGGGAACACTGAAGCTTTCTTT. Protein: CASSQEGGNTEAFF.

A few counts support this clone. The chain couples TRBV20-1 to TRBJ2-7; 9 positions match TRBD2. V lost 3 bases to trimming and J lost 2 bases; unmatched junction nucleotides: 5. The CDR3 is made up of 14 amino acids. Germline CDR1 and CDR2: DFQATT and SNEGSKA (reference sequence). DNA for the CDR3: TGCAGTGCTAGTACTAGCGGGTCGGCCTACGAGCAGTACTTC. Its protein is CSASTSGSAYEQYF.

This clone appeared a single time. The chain joins TRBV29-1 to TRBJ2-1; perhaps TRBD1 as D (6 bases). Germline V lookup: CDR1 SQVTM, CDR2 ANQGSEA. Between the trimmed V and J ends, which lost 8 bases and 5 bases, there was a span of 19 bases. The CDR3 consists of 14 residues. The CDR3 DNA is TGCAGCTCACGGGTAGGGACATCTCACAATGAGCAGTTCTTC. Translated, it gives CSSRVGTSHNEQFF.

This chain connects TRBV6-2 or TRBV6-3 to TRBJ1-2; 9 nucleotides align to TRBD1. Per the germline V gene, CDR1 is MNHEY and CDR2 is SVGEGT. The CDR3 spans 13 residues. V was clipped by 2 bases and J by 6 bases; unmatched bases: 1. The CDR3 sequence is CASSYGTGHGYTF. The CDR3 DNA sequence: TGTGCCAGCAGTTACGGGACAGGGCATGGCTACACCTTC.

V usage is TRBV19 and J usage is TRBJ1-5; 10 bases match TRBD1. Looked up from germline, CDR1 is LNHDA and CDR2 is SQIVND (reference sequence). V gave up 5 bases and J gave up 4 bases; unmatched junction bases: 5. The CDR3 sequence is 15 residues long. The CDR3 here is CASSRTGGKNQPQHF. CDR3 nucleotide sequence: TGTGCCAGTAGTCGGACAGGGGGAAAAAATCAGCCCCAGCATTTT.

The genes are TRBV10-3 and TRBJ2-7; 8 bases line up with TRBD1. The CDR3 totals 14 residues. Germline-derived CDR1 and CDR2 are ENHRY and SYGVKD. V dropped 6 bases and J dropped 6; count of bases not matched to a gene: 10. The CDR3 reads CAISAPGQVVEQYF. The CDR3 nucleotides read TGTGCCATCAGCGCCCCGGGACAGGTCGTCGAGCAGTACTTC.

J is TRBJ1-1 and V is TRBV5-1; 7 bases align to TRBD1. Germline V gives CDR1 SGHRS, CDR2 YFSETQ. J gave up 3 bases and V 4 bases, and 6 bases lay outside the gene matches. The CDR3 loop spans 14 amino acids. The CDR3: CASSRQGDDTEAFF. The CDR3, as DNA: TGCGCCAGCAGCAGACAGGGTGATGACACTGAAGCTTTCTTT.

In nucleotides, the CDR3 is TGCGCCAGCGTTATCGACGGAGATGGGACTGAAGCTTTCTTT. It translates to CASVIDGDGTEAFF. The V and J genes are TRBV5-1 and TRBJ1-1; D remains ambiguous. Germline V gives CDR1 SGHRS, CDR2 YFSETQ. The CDR3 extends over 14 amino acids. The ends were cut back, 7 bases at V and 5 bases at J, with 18 bases in the middle.

The chain recombines TRBV27 with TRBJ1-1; TRBD1 might be the D (5 bases). This CDR3 is 16 amino acids long. Trimming took 6 bases from V and 5 from J, leaving 22 bases between them. CDR1 and CDR2 from the germline V gene are MNHEY and SMNVEV (reference sequence). CDR3 protein: CASSRPRRSGGTEAFF. The DNA of the CDR3 is TGTGCCAGCAGCCGACCTCGTAGATCCGGGGGGACTGAAGCTTTCTTT.

This clone has just a few counts. The chain has TRBV5-5 and TRBJ1-5; D uncertain. The V gene lost 0 bases and the J gene lost 1 base, with 8 bases spanning the gap. The CDR3 runs 15 residues. Germline-derived CDR1 and CDR2 are SGHKS and YYEKEE (reference sequence). As DNA, the CDR3 is TGTGCCAGCAGCTTGGGAGCACCCAGCAATCAGCCCCAGCATTTT. Translated, it gives CASSLGAPSNQPQHF.

The gene calls are TRBV28 and TRBJ1-2; D possibly corresponds to TRBD1 (6 bases). The germline V and J ends were trimmed by 4 bases and 1 base, with 28 bases remaining between them. Germline V gene data show CDR1 as MDHEN and CDR2 as SYDVKM. The CDR3 is made up of 20 amino acids. CDR3 residues: CASSSLNHETGKVFNYGYTF. CDR3 nucleotides: TGTGCCAGCAGTTCCCTCAACCACGAGACAGGAAAAGTCTTTAACTATGGCTACACCTTC.